The 3 T cell receptor beta chains presented below share a single source sample, sequenced in a study of a mutant IDH1 vaccine in newly diagnosed glioma. No antigen has been assigned to these receptors. Time point indicated: week 35, safety follow-up. Vaccine doses each comprised 300 ug of mutant IDH1 20-mer peptide, with topical imiquimod. The assay was immunoSEQ multiplex PCR, and TCRdb's table has in-frame clones only and misses some. This sample carries over 60,000 clones, about four fifths of them seen once, and the ten largest clones take roughly 5.7%. Sequenced material: PBMCs, taken from a glioma patient whose treatment included an IDH1 peptide vaccine. These receptors were collected from a man between 35 and 55 years old with glioma.

This clone was detected a few times. The chain uses TRBV7-9 and TRBJ1-1; D is perhaps TRBD1 (5 bases). Germline CDR1 is SEHNR and CDR2 is FQNEAQ (reference sequence). The CDR3 is 13 residues long. V was pared by 3 bases and J by 5 bases, with 10 bases between. CDR3: CASSFQGSTEAFF. As DNA, the CDR3 is TGTGCCAGCAGCTTCCAGGGATCTACTGAAGCTTTCTTT. The whole variable domain, remainder taken from reference TRBV7-9 and TRBJ1-1, is DTGVSQNPRHKITKRGQNVTFRCDPISEHNRLYWYRQTLGQGPEFLTYFQNEAQLEKSRLLSDRFSAERPKGSFSTLEIQRTEQGDSAMYLCASSFQGSTEAFFGQGTRLTVV.

The chain joins TRBV7-6 to TRBJ2-7; TRBD2 is a possible D gene (6 bases). The V gene lost 3 bases and the J gene lost 6 bases, with 12 bases spanning the gap. The CDR3 loop spans 13 amino acids. CDR1 and CDR2 (germline): SGHVS, FNYEAQ. In DNA, the CDR3 is TGTGCCAGCAGCTTGCGGGATTTAGGCGAGCAGTACTTC. Its translation: CASSLRDLGEQYF.

The CDR3 loop reads CASSSGERNTGELFF. For the CDR3, the DNA is TGTGCCAGCAGCTCAGGGGAACGGAACACCGGGGAGCTGTTTTTT. The chain is built from TRBV7-8 and TRBJ2-2; a weak D match, TRBD1 (6 bases). The CDR3 loop spans 15 amino acids. Germline values: CDR1 SGHVS, CDR2 FQNEAQ. V dropped 4 bases and J dropped 1 base, with 10 bases sitting between them.